Included here is one T cell receptor (beta chain) sequence, with context. Its target antigen remains unknown. No base qualities exist here, and no much larger clone lies one base off it. Library creation used PCR. TCRdb records Illumina HiSeq 2500 as the sequencer. TCR library preparation used molecular barcoding, with unique molecular identifiers applied to normalize quantification of the TCRbeta repertoire. The public reads were run again by TCRdb, first through fastp at Q25 and then through MiXCR, and only productive beta chains were kept. Identical CDR3 protein sequences are pooled into one entry, listed with their most common genes and DNA. For this sample there are 200,000 or so distinct CDR3 sequences; 6.6% appear just once. The ten largest clones capture around 5% of the sample. Sample treatment or condition, as interpreted from the label and publication: allogeneic hematopoietic cell transplantation with graft depleted of TCRalphabeta T cells and CD19 B cells. The transplant recipients were children given TCRalphabeta/CD19-depleted allogeneic hematopoietic cell grafts.

This specimen comes from a study of T-cell reconstitution after alpha-beta-depleted transplantation in children (dated by TCRdb to 2015 to 2016). The study in broad terms: Using TCR repertoire profiling, the study followed T-cell immune reconstitution in a quantitative way in children after TCRalphabeta/CD19-depleted allogeneic hematopoietic cell transplantation.

V loses 6 bases of germline sequence and J loses 3 bases, and the interval between the two ends is 11 bases. Spanning cysteine to phenylalanine, the CDR3 consists of 13 amino acids. Only the CDR3 region is kept as DNA, spanning 39 bases read in frame from base 1. Taken from the germline V gene, the CDR1 and CDR2 loops are SGHTA and FQGNSA. Results the study describes overall, beyond this receptor: In some patients, the high TCRbeta diversity seen at day 60 was put down to recipient T cells and intrathymic progenitors that had survived conditioning. Hyperexpanded clone frequencies declined over subsequent months; after one year, T-cell counts and TCRbeta diversity were mostly attributed to newly produced T cells. The apparently early alphabetaT-cell count recovery about two months after transplant was reportedly dependent on only several hundred rapidly expanded clones derived from non-depleted graft cells.

Sequencing used PBMCs, obtained before TCRalphabeta/CD19-depleted stem cell transplant. This clonotype originated in a boy younger than 10 with acute lymphoblastic leukemia, due to receive a stem cell transplant. The chain is encoded by TRBV7-2 joined to TRBJ1-2; the D gene is perhaps TRBD1, on 5 matching bases. At the DNA level, the sequence is TGTGCCAGCAGTCGCGGGACGCACTATGGCTACACCTTC. It is translated as CASSRGTHYGYTF.